This T cell receptor beta chain was found in a study of T cells after somatic rescue of genetic block. Repertoires were generated with immunoSEQ multiplex PCR, while TCRdb's copy carries only in-frame clones and drops some. The sample lists about 68,000 clones, around 93% occurring once. This CDR3 has 13 amino acids. Germline-derived CDR1 and CDR2 are MDHEN and SYDVKM. Trimming left V 6 bases short and J 2 bases short, with 11 bases between. The source material was peripheral blood mononuclear cells (PBMCs). This clonotype originated in a man between 40 and 49 years old. This chain links TRBV28 with TRBJ2-7; maybe TRBD1 (5 bases). The CDR3 here is CASRTDTPYEQYF. In nucleotides, the CDR3 is TGTGCCAGCAGAACGGACACTCCCTACGAGCAGTACTTC.